This paragraph covers one T cell receptor (beta chain) sequence. As yet, its antigen is unknown. The source of the sample is a study of T cell responses to AZD1222 COVID-19 vaccine. Study observations and caveats: Of the AZD1222 recipients, only 5 or 6 were seropositive at baseline. The CD4 TCRs associated with vaccination extended across spike and predominated at 160-218 and 743-854. Donors in the cohort were predominantly white British and more often female, and clonal diversity was possibly underestimated.

Sequenced by immunoSEQ multiplex PCR; TCRdb stores in-frame clones only, minus some. The table records under 60,000 clones, 75% to 90% of them present only once. The CDR3 is 16 residues long. V shed 1 base and J shed 8 bases, with 18 bases lying between them. The germline CDR1 and CDR2 sequences are MGHRA and YSYEKL. Combined were second doses at about 4 or about 12 weeks. The receptor was derived from an adult who received the AZD1222 COVID-19 vaccine. V and J are TRBV4-1 and TRBJ2-1, with D tentatively TRBD2 (6 bases). Sequencing was performed on peripheral blood, taken 28 days after the second AZD1222 dose. The CDR3 loop is CASSQGTTLFAYEQFF. CDR3 in DNA: TGCGCCAGCAGCCAAGGGACTACGCTCTTCGCCTATGAGCAGTTCTTC.